These 4 T cell receptor beta chains originate from one sample sequenced in a study of human T cells and chemical hapten exposure. A single record per CDR3 protein comes from TCRdb applying MiXCR to the RACE reads. Counted here are tens of thousands of distinct CDR3 sequences, less than 8% occurring once; the ten biggest clones make up around 1.3%. Time point here: patch test 2, 6 weeks after DPC sensitization. Stated treatment: therapeutic diphenylcyclopropenone sensitization with weekly scalp DPC. Specimen: whole blood, collected in connection with sensitization to the hapten diphenylcyclopropenone (DPC). Source of these receptors: a woman aged 30 to 39 with alopecia areata. Some clones in this sample may be carry-over from other donors' samples.

The chain carries TRBV29-1 and TRBJ2-1, with D perhaps matching TRBD2 (6 bases). The CDR3 is made up of 14 amino acids. Trimming pared 4 bases from V and 9 bases from J, leaving 19 bases between. CDR1 and CDR2 from the germline V gene are SQVTM and ANQGSEA. The DNA for the CDR3 is TGCAGCGTTGCGTCCCTTACGGGGGTGGTTGAGCAGTTCTTC. Translated: CSVASLTGVVEQFF.

Notes on this clonotype: A much more abundant neighbour one base away suggests this may be a read error. The chain carries TRBV10-3 and TRBJ1-6, with D hard to call. CDR1 is ENHRY and CDR2 is SYGVKD in the germline V gene. The V end was cut by 4 bases, the J end by 10 bases, with 8 bases between. The CDR3 has 12 residues. CDR3 DNA: TGTGCCATCAGTGCTACGAGGTCACCCCTCCACTTT. This gives the protein CAISATRSPLHF.

In its sample, this clonotype was seen many times. The CDR3 loop is CASSHGTEAQPQHF. DNA for the CDR3: TGTGCCAGCAGCCACGGGACAGAAGCCCAGCCCCAGCATTTT. The gene calls are TRBV12-3 or TRBV12-4 and TRBJ1-5, with TRBD1 matching over 7 bases. The CDR3 spans 14 residues. V was clipped by 6 bases and J by 7 bases; unmatched bases: 9.

On this clonotype: This clone may be a read error of a much larger clone one base away. This chain uses TRBV29-1 with TRBJ1-2; TRBD1 matches at 10 bases. The CDR3 sequence is 15 residues long. CDR1 SQVTM and CDR2 ANQGSEA come from the germline V gene. The chain's CDR3 is CSVEEFDRGRSGYNF. CDR3 nucleotide sequence: TGCAGCGTTGAAGAATTTGACAGGGGGCGTAGTGGCTACAACTTC.